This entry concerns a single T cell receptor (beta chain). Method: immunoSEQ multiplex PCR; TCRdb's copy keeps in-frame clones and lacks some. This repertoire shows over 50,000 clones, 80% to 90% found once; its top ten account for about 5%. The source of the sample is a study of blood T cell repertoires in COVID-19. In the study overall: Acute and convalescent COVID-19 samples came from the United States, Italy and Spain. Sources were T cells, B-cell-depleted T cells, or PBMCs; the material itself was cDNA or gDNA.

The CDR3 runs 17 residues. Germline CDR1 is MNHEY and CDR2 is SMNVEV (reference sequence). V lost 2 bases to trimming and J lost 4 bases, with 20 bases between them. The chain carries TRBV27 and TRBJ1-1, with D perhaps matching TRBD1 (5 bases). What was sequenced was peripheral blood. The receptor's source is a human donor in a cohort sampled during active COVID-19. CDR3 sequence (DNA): TGTGCCAGCAGTTTAGCTTGGTATGGGTCAGGGCCCACTGAAGCTTTCTTT. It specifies CASSLAWYGSGPTEAFF.